This record looks at one T cell receptor (beta chain) sequence and its context. The table came from immunoSEQ multiplex PCR; TCRdb's copy has only in-frame clones and leaves some out. The sample records about 680,000 clones, roughly 90% being singletons. This specimen belongs to a study of Ad26.COV2.S vaccination and SARS-CoV-2 variants. As for the study in general: Donor was one of the participants in the Ad26.COV2.S arm of the COV1001 trial. Participants got Ad26.COV2.S intramuscularly, once or twice 56 days apart.

As for treatment: around 19 received Ad26.COV2.S at low or high dose, single or two shots; about 5 received placebo; per-sample allocation not given. It was on day 63 after the first vaccine or placebo injection that samples were taken. The junction had 4 bases not matched to a gene; V was cut back by 4 bases and J by 1 base. This CDR3 has 15 amino acids. Germline CDR1 is SGHRS and CDR2 is YFSETQ. The rearrangement joins TRBV5-1 to TRBJ2-3; 9 bases map to TRBD1. The material was peripheral blood, obtained in a trial of Ad26.COV2.S vaccine versus placebo. The TCR comes from a person aged 18-60 years who received the Ad26.COV2.S COVID-19 vaccine or a placebo. The DNA of the CDR3 is TGCGCCAGCAGCGGCCGGGACAGGGGCACAGATACGCAGTATTTT. Translation gives CASSGRDRGTDTQYF.